This T cell receptor (beta chain) was identified in a study of T cell repertoires in cytomegalovirus infection. The CDR3 totals 16 residues. From germline, CDR1 is LGHNA and CDR2 YSLEER. Germline trimming cut 1 base from V and 4 bases from J; bases unmatched to any gene: 7. Broader study findings: Adding up the frequency of public TCR beta families identified people who carried CMV plus the relevant HLA.

TCRdb independently ran MiXCR on the reads; one entry per CDR3 protein. The data show some 100,000 distinct CDR3 sequences, with 20% to 25% seen just once and approximately 40% held by the top ten. This clonotype was found once. Its antigen is not known. The specimen was CD8+ T cells from PBMCs. The rearrangement uses TRBV4-3 and TRBJ2-1, with 7 nucleotides matching TRBD2. The origin of this receptor is a human donor in good health (CMV status not recorded). Some clones in this sample may be carry-over from other donors' samples. The CDR3 bases are TGCGCCAGCAGCCAAGGCTGGGGGGGGAAATACAATGAGCAGTTCTTC. Translation: CASSQGWGGKYNEQFF.